A single T cell receptor (beta chain) is shown here with its context. Clones were sequenced by immunoSEQ multiplex PCR, and TCRdb holds only the in-frame ones, with some missing. In the table there are 210,000 or so clones, about 89% of which are singletons. This sample was included in a study of control samples from healthy donors and cancer patients. Germline V gives CDR1 ENHRY, CDR2 SYGVKD. The V end was cut by 10 bases, the J end by 1 base, with 13 bases between. The CDR3 loop spans 13 amino acids. The source of this sequence is a man between 25 and 39 years old in good health. This sequence joins TRBV10-3 and TRBJ1-1; D is ambiguous. Sequencing was carried out using blood. CDR3 sequence reads: CATAGEGNTEAFF. CDR3 in DNA: TGTGCCACCGCCGGGGAAGGGAACACTGAAGCTTTCTTT.